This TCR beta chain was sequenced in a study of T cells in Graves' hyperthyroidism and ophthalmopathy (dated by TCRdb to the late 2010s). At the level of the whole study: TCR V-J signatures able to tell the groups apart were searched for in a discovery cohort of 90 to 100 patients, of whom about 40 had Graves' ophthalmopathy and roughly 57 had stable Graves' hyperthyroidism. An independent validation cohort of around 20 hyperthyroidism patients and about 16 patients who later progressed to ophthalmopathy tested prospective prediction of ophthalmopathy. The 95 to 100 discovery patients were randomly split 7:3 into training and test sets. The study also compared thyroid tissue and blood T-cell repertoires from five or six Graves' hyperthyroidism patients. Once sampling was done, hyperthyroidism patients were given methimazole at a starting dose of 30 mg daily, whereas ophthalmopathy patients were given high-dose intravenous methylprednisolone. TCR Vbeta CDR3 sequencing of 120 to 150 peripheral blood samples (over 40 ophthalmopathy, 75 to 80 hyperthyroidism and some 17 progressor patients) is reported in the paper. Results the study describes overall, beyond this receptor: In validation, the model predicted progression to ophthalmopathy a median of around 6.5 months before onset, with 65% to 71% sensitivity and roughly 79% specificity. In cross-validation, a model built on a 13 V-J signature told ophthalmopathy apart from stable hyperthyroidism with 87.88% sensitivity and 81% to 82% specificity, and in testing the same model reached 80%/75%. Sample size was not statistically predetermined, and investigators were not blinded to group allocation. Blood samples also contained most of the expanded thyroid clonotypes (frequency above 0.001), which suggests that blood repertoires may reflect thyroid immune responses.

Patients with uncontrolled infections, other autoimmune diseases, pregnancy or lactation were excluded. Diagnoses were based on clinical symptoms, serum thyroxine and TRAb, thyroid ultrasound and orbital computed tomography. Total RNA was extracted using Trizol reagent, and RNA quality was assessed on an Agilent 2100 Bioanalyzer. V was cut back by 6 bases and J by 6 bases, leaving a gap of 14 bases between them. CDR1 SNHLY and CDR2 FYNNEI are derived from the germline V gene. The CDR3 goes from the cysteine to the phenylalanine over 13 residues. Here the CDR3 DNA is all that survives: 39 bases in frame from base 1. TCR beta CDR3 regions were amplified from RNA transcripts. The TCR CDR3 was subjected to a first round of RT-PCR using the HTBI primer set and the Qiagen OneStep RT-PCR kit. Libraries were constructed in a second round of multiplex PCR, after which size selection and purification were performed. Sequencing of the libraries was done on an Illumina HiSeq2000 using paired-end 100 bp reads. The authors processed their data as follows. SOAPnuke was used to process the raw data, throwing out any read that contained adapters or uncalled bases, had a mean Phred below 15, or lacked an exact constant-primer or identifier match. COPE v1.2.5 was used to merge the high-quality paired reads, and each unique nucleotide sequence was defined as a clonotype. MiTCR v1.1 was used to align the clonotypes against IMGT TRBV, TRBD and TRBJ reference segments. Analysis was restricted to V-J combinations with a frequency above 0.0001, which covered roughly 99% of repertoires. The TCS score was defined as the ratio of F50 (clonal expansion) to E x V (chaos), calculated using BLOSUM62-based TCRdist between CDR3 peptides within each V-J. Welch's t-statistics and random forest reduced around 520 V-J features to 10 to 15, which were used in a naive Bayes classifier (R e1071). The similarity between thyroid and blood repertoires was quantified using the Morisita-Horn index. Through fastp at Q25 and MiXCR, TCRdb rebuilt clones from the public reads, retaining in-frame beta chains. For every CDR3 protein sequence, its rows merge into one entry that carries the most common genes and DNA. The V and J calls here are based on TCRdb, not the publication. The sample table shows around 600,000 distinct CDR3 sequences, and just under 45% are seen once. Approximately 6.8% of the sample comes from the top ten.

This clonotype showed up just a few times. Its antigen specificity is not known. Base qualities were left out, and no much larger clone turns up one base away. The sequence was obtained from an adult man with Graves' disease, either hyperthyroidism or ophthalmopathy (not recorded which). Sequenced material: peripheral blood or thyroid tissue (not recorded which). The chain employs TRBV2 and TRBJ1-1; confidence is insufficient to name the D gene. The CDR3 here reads CASSFSRGSEAFF. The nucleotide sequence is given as TGTGCCAGCAGCTTCTCGCGAGGGTCTGAAGCTTTCTTT. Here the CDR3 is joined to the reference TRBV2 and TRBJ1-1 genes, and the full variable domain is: EPEVTQTPSHQVTQMGQEVILRCVPISNHLYFYWYRQILGQKVEFLVSFYNNEISEKSEIFDDQFSVERPDGSNFTLKIRSTKLEDSAMYFCASSFSRGSEAFFGQGTRLTVV.